Presented here are 13 T cell receptor beta chains from one specimen sequenced in a study of T cell responses to AZD1222 COVID-19 vaccine. Sequenced by immunoSEQ multiplex PCR; TCRdb stores in-frame clones only, minus some. The sample shows roughly 130,000 clones, 70% to 90% of them seen only once. Sequenced material: peripheral blood, taken on day 0 of AZD1222 vaccination. Every receptor here comes from an adult in good health.

This clone appeared a few times. The chain has TRBV12-3 or TRBV12-4 and TRBJ2-5; D remains ambiguous. The CDR3 length is 11 residues. V lost 3 bases and J lost 5, with 4 bases in between. The CDR3 nucleotides are TGTGCCAGCAGTTTGTTCGAGACCCAGTACTTC. Protein sequence: CASSLFETQYF.

The chain employs TRBV6-5 and TRBJ1-6; 8 bases align to TRBD1. Unmatched junction bases numbered 6, after V lost 7 bases and J lost 7 bases. CDR1 and CDR2 from the germline V gene are MNHEY and SVGAGI. This CDR3 has 14 amino acids. The CDR3 sequence is CASTPGQVNSPLHF. CDR3 nucleotide sequence: TGTGCCAGCACCCCGGGACAGGTGAATTCACCCCTCCACTTT.

This sequence joins TRBV11-2 and TRBJ2-1; a possible D gene is TRBD2 (6 bases). Germline V lookup: CDR1 SGHAT, CDR2 FQNNGV. This CDR3 spans 18 amino acids. V lost 1 base to trimming and J lost 8 bases, with 24 bases between them. The DNA of the CDR3 is TGTGCCAGCAGCTTAGGCCCTCGCGGGGAGGATTATTGGTATGAGCAGTTCTTC. This gives the protein CASSLGPRGEDYWYEQFF.

The genes are TRBV5-8 and TRBJ2-3; D possibly corresponds to TRBD2 (5 bases). Germline-derived CDR1 and CDR2 are SGHTS and YDEGEE. V was pared by 3 bases and J by 0 bases, with 11 bases between. The CDR3 is 15 amino acids. This CDR3 is CASSSPGSSTDTQYF. CDR3 DNA sequence: TGTGCCAGCAGCTCTCCGGGGTCCAGCACAGATACGCAGTATTTT.

This clone has a single count. This chain joins TRBV2 and TRBJ1-5, with TRBD1 identical over 8 bases. CDR3 length: 14 residues. Trimming cost V 4 bases and J 4 bases; bases outside gene matches: 3. Germline assignment: CDR1 SNHLY and CDR2 FYNNEI. CDR3: CASSAGTGNQPQHF. CDR3 bases: TGTGCCAGCAGTGCCGGGACAGGTAATCAGCCCCAGCATTTT.

This clone was seen a single time. V gene TRBV19 combines with J gene TRBJ2-2, with D possibly TRBD2 on 7 matching bases. V lost 4 bases to trimming and J lost 7 bases, with 19 bases between them. Germline CDR1 reads LNHDA; CDR2 reads SQIVND (reference sequence). This CDR3 is built from 16 residues. Here the CDR3 reads CASSRPRGAGIGELFF. Here the CDR3 DNA reads TGTGCCAGTAGTAGACCCCGGGGGGCCGGGATCGGGGAGCTGTTTTTT.

The rearrangement links TRBV15 to TRBJ2-5; tentatively, D is TRBD1 (6 bases). Germline-derived CDR1 and CDR2 are LNHNV and YYDKDF (reference sequence). CDR3 length: 14 residues. Trimming cost V 2 bases and J 1 base, with 8 bases left between them. CDR3 coding DNA: TGTGCCACCAGCAGACAGGGGATCCAAGAGACCCAGTACTTC. Protein: CATSRQGIQETQYF. Variable domain in full (rest from reference TRBV15 and TRBJ2-5): DAMVIQNPRYQVTQFGKPVTLSCSQTLNHNVMYWYQQKSSQAPKLLFHYYDKDFNNEADTPDNFQSRRPNTSFCFLDIRSPGLGDTAMYLCATSRQGIQETQYFGPGTRLLVL.

There are many counts of this clone. V usage is TRBV7-9 and J usage is TRBJ1-1, with D uncertain. V was shortened by 0 bases and J by 7 bases, with 9 bases between the two germline ends. Germline CDR1 is SEHNR and CDR2 is FQNEAQ (reference sequence). CDR3 size: 13 residues. CDR3 nucleotide sequence: TGTGCCAGCAGCTTAGCAGCGGGGTTTGAAGCTTTCTTT. Translated: CASSLAAGFEAFF.

The rearrangement uses TRBV18 and TRBJ1-2, with TRBD1 identical over 7 bases. J lost 2 bases, V lost 4 bases, and 1 base had no gene match. Germline CDR1 is KGHSH and CDR2 is LQKENI. The CDR3 has 13 amino acids. CDR3 nucleotides: TGTGCCAGCTCACGGGACAGCAACTATGGCTACACCTTC. As protein: CASSRDSNYGYTF.

V and J are TRBV6-1 and TRBJ1-2, with D possibly matching TRBD1 (6 bases). The V end lost 2 bases, the J end lost 1 base, and 11 bases lay between the germline ends. CDR1 and CDR2 (germline): MNHNS, SASEGT. This CDR3 is 15 amino acids long. CDR3 in amino acids: CASSEMTGFNYGYTF. In nucleotides, the CDR3 is TGTGCCAGCAGTGAAATGACAGGATTTAACTATGGCTACACCTTC.

The DNA of the CDR3 is TGTGCCTGGAGTTTGGACGCTTCGGAGACCCAGTACTTC. Translating gives CAWSLDASETQYF. This chain joins TRBV30 and TRBJ2-5; D remains ambiguous. This CDR3 is 13 amino acids long. Trimming cost V 2 bases and J 5 bases, with 12 bases left between them. Germline lookup yields CDR1 GTSNPN and CDR2 SVGIG (reference sequence).

V is TRBV18 and J is TRBJ1-2; unclear D gene. V lost 5 bases to trimming and J lost 2 bases, with 18 bases between them. CDR1 and CDR2 (germline): KGHSH, LQKENI. This CDR3 spans 16 amino acids. The DNA for the CDR3 is TGTGCCAGCTCAGTCACGAGAGGAGAAAAAAACTATGGCTACACCTTC. It translates to CASSVTRGEKNYGYTF.

The chain combines TRBV5-6 with TRBJ2-1, with 8 bases matching TRBD2. Unmatched junction bases numbered 14, after V lost 2 bases and J lost 7 bases. The CDR3 consists of 17 residues. Germline CDR1 is SGHDT and CDR2 is YYEEEE. The CDR3 DNA is TGTGCCAGCAGCTTATGGGGATGGAGCGGGAGAGGGAATGAGCAGTTCTTC. Translating it yields CASSLWGWSGRGNEQFF.